This paragraph covers one TCR beta chain sequence. CDR1 is LNHDA and CDR2 is SQIVND in the germline V gene (reference sequence). The CDR3 has 15 amino acids. The V gene end was trimmed by 4 bases and the J gene end by 7 bases; junction bases not matched to a gene: 10. This sample stems from a study of graft-versus-host responses after intestinal transplantation. Findings and limits, study-wide: With peak circulating GvH clone levels came an association with early post-transplant HvG declines.

TCRdb keeps only in-frame clones here, not all; method: immunoSEQ multiplex PCR. Among tens of thousands of clones, 30% to 40% were seen once, and the ten largest hold about 9.3%. Responder cells labeled with CFSE (about 200,000) were co-plated with irradiated stimulator cells labeled with violet dye (about 200,000). The chain uses TRBV19 and TRBJ1-2; TRBD1 matches 9 bases. Sequenced material: alloreactive CD8+ T cells from a mixed lymphocyte reaction culture, taken before intestinal transplant. Regarding subset: CFSE-low proliferating T cells sorted from roughly six-day pre-transplant mixed lymphocyte reaction (GvH or HvG direction). This sequence was found in a human patient who received an intestinal transplant. CDR3 bases: TGTGCCAGTAGTACTCAGGACAGGGGAATAAGTGGCTACACCTTC. Its translation is CASSTQDRGISGYTF.